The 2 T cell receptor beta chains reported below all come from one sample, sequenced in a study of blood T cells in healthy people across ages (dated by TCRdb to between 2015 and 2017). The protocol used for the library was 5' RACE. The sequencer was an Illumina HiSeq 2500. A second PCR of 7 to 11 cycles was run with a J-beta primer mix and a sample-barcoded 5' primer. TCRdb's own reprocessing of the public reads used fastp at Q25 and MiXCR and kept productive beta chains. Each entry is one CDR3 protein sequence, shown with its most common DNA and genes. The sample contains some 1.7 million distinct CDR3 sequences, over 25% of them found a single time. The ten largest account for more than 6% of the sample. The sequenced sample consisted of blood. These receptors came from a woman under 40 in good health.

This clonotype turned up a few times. CDR3 residues: CASSVAGGSPPGETQYF. Written as DNA, the CDR3 is TGTGCCAGCAGCGTAGCTGGGGGCAGTCCCCCGGGAGAGACCCAGTACTTC. The chain links TRBV9 to TRBJ2-5; perhaps TRBD1 as D (6 bases). The length of the CDR3 is 17 residues. Germline lookup yields CDR1 SGDLS and CDR2 YYNGEE. The V and J ends lost 0 bases and 4 bases respectively, with 19 bases between them. Filled out from reference TRBV9 and TRBJ2-5, the complete variable domain reads DSGVTQTPKHLITATGQRVTLRCSPRSGDLSVYWYQQSLDQGLQFLIQYYNGEERAKGNILERFSAQQFPDLHSELNLSSLELGDSALYFCASSVAGGSPPGETQYFGPGTRLLVL.

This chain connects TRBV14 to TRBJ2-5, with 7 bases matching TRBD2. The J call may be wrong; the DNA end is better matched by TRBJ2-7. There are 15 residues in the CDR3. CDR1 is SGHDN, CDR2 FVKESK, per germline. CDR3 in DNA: TGTGCCAGCGGAAGACTTAAAGCGGGGCTCTACGAGCAGTACTTC. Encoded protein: CASGRLKAGLYEQYF.